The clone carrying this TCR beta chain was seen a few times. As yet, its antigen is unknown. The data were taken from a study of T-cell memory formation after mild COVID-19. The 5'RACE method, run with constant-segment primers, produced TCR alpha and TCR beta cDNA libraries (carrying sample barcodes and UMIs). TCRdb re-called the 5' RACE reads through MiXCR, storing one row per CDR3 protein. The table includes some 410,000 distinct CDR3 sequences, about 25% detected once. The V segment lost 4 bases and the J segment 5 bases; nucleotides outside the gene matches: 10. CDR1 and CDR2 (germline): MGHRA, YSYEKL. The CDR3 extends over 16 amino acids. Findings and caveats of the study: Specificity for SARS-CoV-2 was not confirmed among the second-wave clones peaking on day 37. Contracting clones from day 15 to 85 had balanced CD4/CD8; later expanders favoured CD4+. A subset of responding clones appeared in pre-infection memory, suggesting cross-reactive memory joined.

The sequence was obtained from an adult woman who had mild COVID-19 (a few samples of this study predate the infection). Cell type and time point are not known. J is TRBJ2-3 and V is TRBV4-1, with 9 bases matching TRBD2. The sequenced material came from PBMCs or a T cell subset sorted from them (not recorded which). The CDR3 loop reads CASSPRGGGAKDTQYF. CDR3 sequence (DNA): TGCGCCAGCAGCCCGCGTGGCGGGGGGGCGAAAGATACGCAGTATTTT.